These 26 T cell receptor beta chains came from one sample sequenced in a study of control samples from healthy donors and cancer patients. This table comes from immunoSEQ multiplex PCR, and its TCRdb copy is limited to in-frame clones, with some not included. Altogether 70,000 to 90,000 clones are present, 90% to 95% being singletons, with the ten largest covering approximately 4.8%. What was sequenced was blood. The receptors stem from a woman aged 18 to 35 in good health.

The rearrangement uses TRBV18 and TRBJ2-4; the D gene is possibly TRBD1 (6 bases). CDR1 and CDR2 from the germline V gene are KGHSH and LQKENI. With 3 bases removed from V and 3 bases from J, the gap between germline ends came to 15 bases. There are 16 residues in the CDR3. The CDR3 nucleotides are TGTGCCAGCTCACCCCCCCGGGACACCGGCAAAAACATTCAGTACTTC. Translated: CASSPPRDTGKNIQYF.

This chain uses TRBV5-8 with TRBJ1-1, with TRBD1 as a possible D gene (5 bases). The length of the CDR3 is 14 residues. The germline V and J ends were trimmed by 3 bases and 5 bases, with 14 bases remaining between them. The germline V gene has CDR1 SGHTS and CDR2 YDEGEE. The CDR3 DNA reads TGTGCCAGCAGCTATCTAGGGGCGCGGACTGAAGCTTTCTTT. It specifies CASSYLGARTEAFF.

This chain uses TRBV6-5 with TRBJ1-1; unclear D gene. Germline V lookup: CDR1 MNHEY, CDR2 SVGAGI. V lost 8 bases, J lost 3 bases, and 13 bases lay in between. The CDR3 has 13 residues. The CDR3 region is CASSGSADTEAFF. CDR3 in DNA: TGTGCCAGCTCCGGGAGCGCAGACACTGAAGCTTTCTTT.

This clone was counted a single time. This sequence joins TRBV5-6 and TRBJ1-3; weak D call: TRBD1 (5 bases). The ends were cut back, 2 bases at V and 0 bases at J, with 15 bases in the middle. CDR1 and CDR2 from the germline V gene are SGHDT and YYEEEE. The CDR3 runs to 17 residues. The chain's CDR3 is CASSLRGRGSSGNTIYF. The DNA of the CDR3 is TGTGCCAGCAGCTTACGAGGACGGGGGAGCTCTGGAAACACCATATATTTT.

This rearrangement joins TRBV20-1 to TRBJ1-1; D unresolved. Trimming shortened V by 3 bases and J by 0 bases, and 8 bases separated the two germline ends. The CDR3 totals 13 residues. The germline V gene has CDR1 DFQATT and CDR2 SNEGSKA (reference sequence). The CDR3 DNA reads as TGCAGTGCTAGTGCCAGACTGAACACTGAAGCTTTCTTT. The encoded protein is CSASARLNTEAFF.

This chain uses TRBV2 with TRBJ2-7, with D perhaps matching TRBD2 (6 bases). V lost 6 bases to trimming and J lost 7 bases, with 16 bases between them. The CDR3 spans 13 residues. In germline, CDR1 is SNHLY, CDR2 FYNNEI. This chain's CDR3 is CASSERVMGEQYF. Written as DNA, the CDR3 is TGTGCCAGCAGCGAGCGGGTTATGGGAGAGCAGTACTTC.

This chain joins TRBV11-2 and TRBJ1-4; a possible D gene is TRBD1 (5 bases). The V and J ends lost 3 bases and 2 bases respectively, with 10 bases between them. This CDR3 is built from 15 residues. Germline-derived CDR1 and CDR2 are SGHAT and FQNNGV. CDR3 in DNA: TGTGCCAGCAGCTTTTTCGCAGGGACTAATGAAAAACTGTTTTTT. This translates into CASSFFAGTNEKLFF.

The V call is TRBV18, the J call TRBJ2-7; D gene ambiguous. This CDR3 has 14 amino acids. Germline V gives CDR1 KGHSH, CDR2 LQKENI. V was cut by 6 bases and J by 1 base, with 13 bases left in between. The CDR3 DNA sequence: TGTGCCAGCTCGCTAATGGGGATTTCCTACGAGCAGTACTTC. Protein product: CASSLMGISYEQYF.

The J gene is TRBJ2-3, the V gene TRBV7-9, with D tentatively TRBD1 or TRBD2 (5 bases each). CDR3 size: 17 residues. V gave up 4 bases and J gave up 1 base, with 18 bases separating them. Germline V gene sequence: CDR1 SEHNR, CDR2 FQNEAQ (reference sequence). CDR3 amino acids: CASSYGASRWGTDTQYF. The CDR3 DNA follows: TGTGCCAGCAGCTACGGGGCTAGTAGATGGGGCACAGATACGCAGTATTTT.

The rearrangement uses TRBV19 and TRBJ1-1, with 9 positions matching TRBD1. CDR3 length: 13 residues. After removal of 7 bases from V and 5 bases from J, the junction contained 5 bases not matched to a gene. CDR1 is LNHDA, CDR2 SQIVND, per germline (reference sequence). CDR3 sequence (DNA): TGTGCCAGTACAGACAGGGGGGAGACTGAAGCTTTCTTT. It encodes CASTDRGETEAFF.

As concerns this clone: Germline is not matched at one junction end, which may reflect a read error. The chain is built from TRBV5-4 and TRBJ2-1; TRBD2 agrees at 13 bases. Germline V CDR1 and CDR2: SGHNT, YYREEE (reference sequence). This CDR3 is 14 amino acids long. The CDR3 DNA reads TGTGCCAGCAGCTTGGAACTAGCGGGGGGGGCCCCGATCTTC. Its protein product is CASSLELAGGAPIF.

The chain's CDR3 is CASSLVNRQETQYF. CDR3 nucleotides: TGTGCCAGCAGCTTAGTAAACCGTCAAGAGACCCAGTACTTC. The chain recombines TRBV7-6 with TRBJ2-5; D gene unclear. V shed 1 base and J shed 2 bases, with 8 bases lying between them. Looked up from germline, CDR1 is SGHVS and CDR2 is FNYEAQ. CDR3 length: 14 residues.

CDR3 residues: CASSRPGRDEQFF. CDR3 in DNA: TGTGCCAGCAGCCGACCAGGTCGGGACGAGCAGTTCTTC. The chain combines TRBV5-4 with TRBJ2-1; D may match TRBD1 or TRBD2 (5 bases each). V was cut by 4 bases and J by 10 bases, with 15 bases left in between. This CDR3 is 13 amino acids long. CDR1 SGHNT and CDR2 YYREEE come from the germline V gene (reference sequence).

The CDR3 sequence: CASSLAQGSGANVLTF. CDR3 DNA sequence: TGCGCCAGCAGCTTGGCCCAAGGCTCTGGGGCCAACGTCCTGACTTTC. The chain combines TRBV5-1 with TRBJ2-6, with unresolved D. Germline V gene sequence: CDR1 SGHRS, CDR2 YFSETQ. CDR3 length: 16 residues. Trimming pared 0 bases from V and 0 bases from J, leaving 7 bases between.

The chain has TRBV11-3 and TRBJ2-3; D tentatively reads TRBD1 or TRBD2 (5 bases each). The CDR3 has 13 amino acids. Germline assignment: CDR1 SGHNT and CDR2 YENEEA. V was shortened by 8 bases and J by 4 bases, with 13 bases between the two germline ends. CDR3 coding DNA: TGTGCCAGCTCGATCGGGACCTCAGATACGCAGTATTTT. Its protein is CASSIGTSDTQYF. The whole variable domain, remainder taken from reference TRBV11-3 and TRBJ2-3, is EAGVVQSPRYKIIEKKQPVAFWCNPISGHNTLYWYLQNLGQGPELLIRYENEEAVDDSQLPKDRFSAERLKGVDSTLKIQPAELGDSAVYLCASSIGTSDTQYFGPGTRLTVL.

V gene TRBV28 combines with J gene TRBJ1-6, with TRBD1 matching over 10 bases. Trimming removed 7 bases from V and 6 bases from J; junction bases left unmatched: 9. The CDR3 runs 16 residues. The V gene's germline CDR1 is MDHEN and CDR2 SYDVKM. The CDR3: CASTNGGTGVNSPLHF. CDR3 coding DNA: TGTGCCAGCACCAACGGGGGGACAGGGGTTAATTCACCCCTCCACTTT.

This sequence joins TRBV12-5 and TRBJ2-3, with D uncertain. Per germline, CDR1 LGHNT and CDR2 FRNRAP. The CDR3 consists of 15 residues. Trimming shortened V by 5 bases and J by 0 bases, and 12 bases separated the two germline ends. The CDR3, as DNA: TGTGCTAGTGGTCGCGGTAGCTATAGCACAGATACGCAGTATTTT. Encoded protein: CASGRGSYSTDTQYF.

The rearrangement joins TRBV28 to TRBJ1-2, with D possibly being TRBD1 (5 bases). This CDR3 contains 14 residues. Trimming removed 2 bases at V and 4 bases at J, with 11 bases between. Germline assignment: CDR1 MDHEN and CDR2 SYDVKM. CDR3 amino acids: CASSLEGVVYGYTF. The CDR3 bases are TGTGCCAGCAGTTTAGAAGGGGTTGTCTATGGCTACACCTTC.

The chain employs TRBV10-3 and TRBJ1-2; D not certain. The CDR3 extends over 15 amino acids. Looked up from germline, CDR1 is ENHRY and CDR2 is SYGVKD. V was trimmed by 2 bases and J by 4 bases, leaving 14 bases between them. The CDR3 DNA is TGTGCCATCAGTGAGGCGCGGGTTGGAGCCTATGGCTACACCTTC. It specifies CAISEARVGAYGYTF.

The V and J genes are TRBV6-5 and TRBJ2-7; 9 nucleotides match TRBD1. Trimming removed 6 bases from V and 1 base from J; junction bases left unmatched: 7. CDR3 size: 15 residues. The germline gives CDR1 MNHEY, CDR2 SVGAGI. The CDR3 DNA sequence: TGTGCCAGCAGCCCCATGACAGGGGGATCCTACGAGCAGTACTTC. This translates into CASSPMTGGSYEQYF.

The genes are TRBV7-7 and TRBJ2-6; 11 bases map to TRBD1. The CDR3 is 18 amino acids. The V gene's germline CDR1 is SSHAT and CDR2 FNYEAQ (reference sequence). V lost 1 base to trimming and J lost 2 bases; unmatched junction nucleotides: 4. CDR3: CASSLERTGGAGANVLTF. The DNA of the CDR3 is TGTGCCAGCAGCTTAGAGCGGACAGGGGGCGCTGGGGCCAACGTCCTGACTTTC.

CDR3 coding DNA: TGTGCCAGCAGCCCCACAGGGGCCAGCAATCAGCCCCAGCATTTT. As protein: CASSPTGASNQPQHF. J is TRBJ1-5 and V is TRBV6-6; 7 nucleotides align to TRBD1. Trimming cost V 6 bases and J 1 base; bases outside gene matches: 6. The germline V gene encodes CDR1 MNHNY and CDR2 SVGAGI (reference sequence). The CDR3 is 15 amino acids.

A few counts support this clone. No DNA is shown, since the ends of the CDR3 on it are uncertain; the CDR3 is the one TCRdb lists. V is TRBV24-1 and J is TRBJ2-7; the table names TRBD1, a call not compared with the DNA. The CDR3 is 18 residues long, counting both termini. Germline-derived CDR1 and CDR2 are KGHDR and SFDVKD. The CDR3 is CATSVPRDKRASTYEQYF.

The V call is TRBV9, the J call TRBJ1-3; D is undetermined. Germline CDR1 is SGDLS and CDR2 is YYNGEE. Deletions cut 0 bases from V and 0 bases from J, with 7 bases between. CDR3 length equals 15 residues. CDR3 sequence reads: CASSVADYSGNTIYF. The CDR3 bases are TGTGCCAGCAGCGTAGCCGATTACTCTGGAAACACCATATATTTT.

This clone was seen just once. The chain combines TRBV5-1 with TRBJ1-2; D possibly corresponds to TRBD1 (6 bases). The CDR3 runs to 17 residues. Per germline, CDR1 SGHRS and CDR2 YFSETQ. The germline V and J ends were trimmed by 1 base and 4 bases, with 20 bases remaining between them. The CDR3 DNA is TGCGCCAGCAGCTTGATGGGGAATCTTCAGGACAGCTATGGCTACACCTTC. Translating gives CASSLMGNLQDSYGYTF.

The rearrangement joins TRBV11-2 to TRBJ1-2; D unclear. With 5 bases removed from V and 2 bases from J, the gap between germline ends came to 9 bases. CDR3 length equals 13 residues. Germline CDR1 is SGHAT and CDR2 is FQNNGV. CDR3 bases: TGTGCCAGCAGCCTTAAACCGAACTATGGCTACACCTTC. Its protein product is CASSLKPNYGYTF.